This T cell receptor (beta chain) derives from a study of CD8+ T cells in alopecia areata. CDR1 SQVTM and CDR2 ANQGSEA come from the germline V gene. Trimming shortened V by 5 bases and J by 6 bases, and 20 bases separated the two germline ends. The CDR3 is made up of 15 amino acids. Sequencing used cDNA as its template, made by extracting RNA and reverse transcribing it. Here immunoSEQ multiplex PCR was the method, and the copy in TCRdb shows in-frame clones only, minus some. The table includes about 190,000 clones, about 64% detected once. Documented treatment: oral pan-JAK inhibitor, 5-10 mg twice daily. PBMCs served as the source from which CD4+ and CD8+ T cells were sorted.

The genes are TRBV29-1 and TRBJ2-4, with D perhaps given as TRBD1 or TRBD2 (5 bases each). The receptor was isolated from a human donor with alopecia areata. The sample in question was CD4+ T cells sorted from blood, obtained at week 4, from a patient treated with tofacitinib. CDR3 sequence (DNA): TGCAGCGTTTCCCAGAACTCCGGGGCGGGAAACATTCAGTACTTC. It specifies CSVSQNSGAGNIQYF.